These 14 T cell receptor beta chains share one sample of origin, sequenced in a study of shared clonotypes between healthy human individuals. The naive CD8 subset, CD45RO-negative cells positively selected for CCR7, excluded terminally differentiated effector memory CD45RA+ cells. TCRdb's table, derived via immunoSEQ multiplex PCR, lists solely in-frame clones and lacks some. The sample includes some 2.1 million clones, approximately 92% seen only once; the top ten take more than 1.5%. Sequenced sample: naive CD8+ T cells from PBMCs. These receptors all stem from a man between 18 and 29 years old in good health. Some clones in this sample may be carry-over from other donors' samples.

The V gene is TRBV11-1, the J gene TRBJ2-3, with D maybe TRBD2 (6 bases). V lost 5 bases and J lost 4, with 16 bases in between. CDR3 length equals 15 residues. The germline CDR1 and CDR2 sequences are SGHAT and FQDESV (reference sequence). The CDR3 is CASSPERDSADTQYF. CDR3 DNA: TGTGCCAGCAGCCCCGAGAGGGACTCCGCAGATACGCAGTATTTT.

This rearrangement joins TRBV27 to TRBJ1-1; 7 bases map to TRBD1. The CDR3 is made up of 16 amino acids. After removal of 6 bases from V and 0 bases from J, the junction contained 10 bases not matched to a gene. Germline lookup yields CDR1 MNHEY and CDR2 SMNVEV (reference sequence). In nucleotides, the CDR3 is TGTGCCAGCAGCCGCACGAGGGGACAGATGAACACTGAAGCTTTCTTT. Translating it yields CASSRTRGQMNTEAFF.

The J gene is TRBJ2-3, the V gene TRBV5-4; tentative D call: TRBD2 (6 bases). The germline gives CDR1 SGHNT, CDR2 YYREEE (reference sequence). V was clipped by 0 bases and J by 6 bases, with 17 bases between them. The CDR3 loop spans 16 amino acids. The CDR3 is CASSLVGGLTTDTQYF. In DNA form, the CDR3 reads TGTGCCAGCAGCTTGGTCGGGGGACTCACGACCGATACGCAGTATTTT.

As concerns this clone: Sequence at one end of the junction differs from germline and may be a read error. V usage is TRBV7-9 and J usage is TRBJ1-3, with D possibly matching TRBD1 (6 bases). CDR1 and CDR2 from the germline V gene are SEHNR and FQNEAQ (reference sequence). This CDR3 region has 13 residues. CDR3 sequence: CASSASSPGEPPF. The CDR3 DNA reads as TGTGCCAGCAGCGCTAGTTCTCCAGGGGAACCCCCCTTT.

The rearrangement links TRBV12-5 to TRBJ1-1, with D uncertain. V lost 2 bases and J 11 bases, leaving 6 bases between the germline ends. Germline CDR1 and CDR2: LGHNT and FRNRAP. This CDR3 is 10 amino acids long. CDR3 sequence (DNA): TGTGCTAGTGGTTTGAATCCGGCTTTCTTT. Translated, it gives CASGLNPAFF.

The CDR3 loop is CATHRGSNQPQHF. Here the CDR3 DNA reads TGTGCCACACACAGGGGAAGCAATCAGCCCCAGCATTTT. This chain connects TRBV10-3 to TRBJ1-5; 7 bases are a match to TRBD1. The CDR3 totals 13 residues. Germline V lookup: CDR1 ENHRY, CDR2 SYGVKD. The J segment lost 1 base and the V segment lost 10 bases, leaving 4 bases of the junction unmatched.

The chain links TRBV29-1 to TRBJ1-2; 9 bases agree with TRBD1. Germline V gene sequence: CDR1 SQVTM, CDR2 ANQGSEA. The V and J ends lost 3 bases and 2 bases, in that order; junction bases with no gene match: 4. CDR3 size: 14 residues. The CDR3 bases are TGCAGCGTTGATCCTACAGGGGGCAACTATGGCTACACCTTC. Translation: CSVDPTGGNYGYTF.

This sequence joins TRBV29-1 and TRBJ1-2; 8 bases match TRBD1. The J segment lost 2 bases and the V segment lost 0 bases, leaving 14 bases of the junction unmatched. Germline-derived CDR1 and CDR2 are SQVTM and ANQGSEA. The CDR3 length is 18 residues. The CDR3 nucleotides read TGCAGCGTTGAAGATCTTCGCCCAGGGGGCCGGATGAACTATGGCTACACCTTC. Encoded protein: CSVEDLRPGGRMNYGYTF. The whole variable domain, remainder taken from reference TRBV29-1 and TRBJ1-2, is SAVISQKPSRDICQRGTSLTIQCQVDSQVTMMFWYRQQPGQSLTLIATANQGSEATYESGFVIDKFPISRPNLTFSTLTVSNMSPEDSSIYLCSVEDLRPGGRMNYGYTFGSGTRLTVV.

The CDR3 protein is CASSLRHGTAPYEQYF. CDR3 DNA: TGTGCCAGCAGTTTGCGACACGGGACGGCTCCCTACGAGCAGTACTTC. The rearrangement joins TRBV27 to TRBJ2-7, with D perhaps given as TRBD1 or TRBD2 (5 bases each). The V gene lost 3 bases and the J gene lost 2 bases, with 17 bases spanning the gap. The CDR3 contains 16 residues. Germline loops: CDR1 MNHEY, CDR2 SMNVEV (reference sequence).

J is TRBJ2-2 and V is TRBV6-5; 9 bases fit TRBD2. The germline CDR1 and CDR2 sequences are MNHEY and SVGAGI. V was pared by 7 bases and J by 6 bases, with 3 bases of the junction left unmatched. This CDR3 contains 13 residues. The chain's CDR3 is CASMIAGAGELFF. The CDR3 nucleotides read TGTGCCAGCATGATAGCGGGAGCCGGGGAGCTGTTTTTT.

V usage is TRBV9 and J usage is TRBJ1-1, with unresolved D. The CDR3 consists of 15 residues. The germline gives CDR1 SGDLS, CDR2 YYNGEE. Trimming left V 4 bases short and J 1 base short, with 14 bases between. CDR3 DNA sequence: TGTGCCAGCAGCCCCCGGGGTGGTGGGAACACTGAAGCTTTCTTT. Translation gives CASSPRGGGNTEAFF.

This sequence joins TRBV7-9 and TRBJ2-5; 15 nucleotides agree with TRBD2. The germline gives CDR1 SEHNR, CDR2 FQNEAQ (reference sequence). The junction had 7 bases not matched to a gene; V was cut back by 6 bases and J by 5 bases. The CDR3 runs 16 residues. CDR3 sequence (DNA): TGTGCCAGCAGTAGGACTAGCGGGAGGGCCGGGGAGACCCAGTACTTC. Protein: CASSRTSGRAGETQYF.

The CDR3 protein is CASSGAEGFGYGYTF. CDR3 sequence (DNA): TGTGCCAGCAGTGGGGCAGAAGGTTTTGGATATGGCTACACCTTC. This rearrangement joins TRBV6-1 to TRBJ1-2; D remains unclear. The germline V and J ends were trimmed by 4 bases and 5 bases, with 17 bases remaining between them. Germline loops: CDR1 MNHNS, CDR2 SASEGT. This CDR3 contains 15 residues.

The chain recombines TRBV30 with TRBJ1-2, with D possibly TRBD1 on 5 matching bases. The CDR3 spans 20 residues. The germline V and J ends were trimmed by 4 bases and 0 bases, with 30 bases remaining between them. The germline gives CDR1 GTSNPN, CDR2 SVGIG (reference sequence). In DNA form, the CDR3 reads TGTGCCTGGACCCCTTGGACCGGGACGGATATAAACCTAGCTAACTATGGCTACACCTTC. Translation gives CAWTPWTGTDINLANYGYTF.